This passage covers 29 T cell receptor beta chains from one sample sequenced in a study of cytomegalovirus exposure and HLA in healthy donors. The PCR had 60 Vbeta and 13 Jbeta primers. The table came from immunoSEQ multiplex PCR; TCRdb's copy has only in-frame clones and leaves some out. The table lists 130,000 or so clones, approximately 82% of them singletons. Sequenced input: PBMCs. All receptors come from a man aged 35 to 55 in good health and CMV-seronegative.

The V gene is TRBV28, the J gene TRBJ1-2; 8 positions agree with TRBD1. This CDR3 comprises 20 residues. V shed 5 bases and J 1 base; nucleotides not matched to a gene: 21. From germline, CDR1 is MDHEN and CDR2 SYDVKM. This CDR3 is CASSPRYYRGGLKDNYGYTF. In nucleotides, the CDR3 is TGTGCCAGCAGTCCCAGATACTACAGGGGGGGCTTGAAGGATAACTATGGCTACACCTTC.

Concerning this clone itself: This CDR3 fails to terminate in the conserved phenylalanine or tryptophan, so it likely reflects a read error. The chain recombines TRBV5-1 with TRBJ1-5; 9 nucleotides match TRBD1. Unmatched junction bases numbered 8, after V lost 4 bases and J lost 9 bases. Germline-derived CDR1 and CDR2 are SGHRS and YFSETQ. CDR3 size: 14 residues. In DNA, the CDR3 is TGCGCCAGCAGCCCGGGACAGGGTACATGGCCCCAGCATGTT. It specifies CASSPGQGTWPQHV.

Comments on this clone: The junction differs from germline at one of its ends, possibly a read error. This rearrangement joins TRBV29-1 to TRBJ2-7, with 8 bases lining up with TRBD1. Germline CDR1 is SQVTM and CDR2 is ANQGSEA. The CDR3 extends over 14 amino acids. Written as DNA, the CDR3 is TGCAGCGTAGTACAGGGGGTGGTGGGCTACGAGCGGTACTTC. Residues: CSVVQGVVGYERYF.

The V gene is TRBV6-1, the J gene TRBJ1-1; D is uncertain. Germline V gives CDR1 MNHNS, CDR2 SASEGT. The V end lost 11 bases, the J end lost 7 bases, and 17 bases lay between the germline ends. The CDR3 extends over 12 amino acids. CDR3 loop: CAGTSRGCEAFF. The CDR3 region has the DNA TGTGCCGGAACCAGCCGGGGTTGTGAAGCTTTCTTT.

This chain links TRBV6-5 with TRBJ1-3; D gene uncertain. CDR1 and CDR2 (germline): MNHEY, SVGAGI. The CDR3 loop spans 13 amino acids. Trimming left V 7 bases short and J 7 bases short, with 14 bases between. CDR3 DNA sequence: TGTGCCAGCATACCCAGGTCATTGAACACCATATATTTT. It codes for CASIPRSLNTIYF.

The V and J genes are TRBV2 and TRBJ2-5; 11 positions agree with TRBD1. Germline V gene sequence: CDR1 SNHLY, CDR2 FYNNEI. V gave up 5 bases and J gave up 4 bases; unmatched junction bases: 3. This CDR3 has 14 amino acids. DNA of the CDR3: TGTGCCAGCAGTAGGACAGGGGGCAGAGAGACCCAGTACTTC. The encoded protein is CASSRTGGRETQYF.

V is TRBV9 and J is TRBJ1-6; D is uncertain. The germline gives CDR1 SGDLS, CDR2 YYNGEE. V lost 3 bases and J 7 bases, leaving 17 bases between the germline ends. CDR3 length: 16 residues. The CDR3 here is CASSAGGRVRNSPLHF. The CDR3 DNA reads TGTGCCAGCAGCGCCGGAGGAAGGGTACGGAATTCACCCCTCCACTTT. The full variable domain, with the rest looked up from reference TRBV9 and TRBJ1-6, is DSGVTQTPKHLITATGQRVTLRCSPRSGDLSVYWYQQSLDQGLQFLIQYYNGEERAKGNILERFSAQQFPDLHSELNLSSLELGDSALYFCASSAGGRVRNSPLHFGNGTRLTVT.

This chain joins TRBV28 and TRBJ1-1, with a possible D match to TRBD1 (6 bases). Trimming pared 7 bases from V and 8 bases from J, leaving 20 bases between. This CDR3 spans 14 amino acids. Germline CDR1 and CDR2: MDHEN and SYDVKM. CDR3 in amino acids: CASKFGGSTTEAFF. The DNA for the CDR3 is TGTGCCAGCAAGTTTGGGGGCTCTACCACCGAAGCTTTCTTT. Full variable domain (outside the CDR3, taken from reference TRBV28 and TRBJ1-1): DVKVTQSSRYLVKRTGEKVFLECVQDMDHENMFWYRQDPGLGLRLIYFSYDVKMKEKGDIPEGYSVSREKKERFSLILESASTNQTSMYLCASKFGGSTTEAFFGQGTRLTVV.

The chain has TRBV6-1 and TRBJ2-3, with D perhaps matching TRBD2 (6 bases). Germline V lookup: CDR1 MNHNS, CDR2 SASEGT. Trimming cost V 2 bases and J 0 bases, with 9 bases left between them. The CDR3 is 15 amino acids. CDR3 sequence reads: CASSENRGSTDTQYF. CDR3 bases: TGTGCCAGCAGTGAAAATCGGGGGAGCACAGATACGCAGTATTTT.

This chain joins TRBV5-4 and TRBJ2-7; TRBD1 agrees at 8 bases. V shed 4 bases and J 0 bases; nucleotides not matched to a gene: 9. Germline loops: CDR1 SGHNT, CDR2 YYREEE (reference sequence). The CDR3 extends over 16 amino acids. The CDR3 loop is CASSPAGQESSYEQYF. CDR3 in DNA: TGTGCCAGCAGCCCGGCGGGACAGGAGAGCTCCTACGAGCAGTACTTC.

The gene calls are TRBV2 and TRBJ1-2; D not resolved. V was pared by 10 bases and J by 5 bases, with 11 bases between. The CDR3 loop spans 11 amino acids. Germline values: CDR1 SNHLY, CDR2 FYNNEI. The CDR3 nucleotides read TGTGCCACCGATGGCCCGTATGGCTACACCTTC. This sequence encodes CATDGPYGYTF.

A single count supports this clone. J is TRBJ1-2 and V is TRBV5-1; 12 positions agree with TRBD1. Germline V gene lookup returns CDR1 SGHRS and CDR2 YFSETQ. The CDR3 runs 16 residues. After removal of 3 bases from V and 8 bases from J, the junction contained 11 bases not matched to a gene. The CDR3 loop reads CASSSSPGTGGFGYTF. CDR3 DNA: TGCGCCAGCAGCTCCTCACCCGGGACAGGGGGCTTCGGCTACACCTTC.

The chain links TRBV11-3 to TRBJ2-2; 7 bases are a match to TRBD1. This CDR3 spans 13 amino acids. Germline assignment: CDR1 SGHNT and CDR2 YENEEA. The V segment lost 6 bases and the J segment 10 bases; nucleotides outside the gene matches: 8. The CDR3 here is CASSLQGSLELFF. CDR3 coding DNA: TGTGCCAGCAGTTTACAGGGGAGCCTGGAGCTGTTTTTT. Based on the CDR3 plus reference TRBV11-3 and TRBJ2-2, the full variable domain is EAGVVQSPRYKIIEKKQPVAFWCNPISGHNTLYWYLQNLGQGPELLIRYENEEAVDDSQLPKDRFSAERLKGVDSTLKIQPAELGDSAVYLCASSLQGSLELFFGEGSRLTVL.

V usage is TRBV7-9 and J usage is TRBJ2-7, with 8 positions matching TRBD1. In germline, CDR1 is SEHNR, CDR2 FQNEAQ (reference sequence). Trimming cost V 3 bases and J 3 bases; bases outside gene matches: 7. The CDR3 loop spans 15 amino acids. As DNA, the CDR3 is TGTGCCAGCAGCTTCCAGGGGGCACTTTACTACGAGCAGTACTTC. It codes for CASSFQGALYYEQYF.

This clone came up a few times. V gene TRBV4-3 combines with J gene TRBJ2-7; 8 nucleotides align to TRBD2. This CDR3 is built from 13 residues. The trim removed 4 bases at V and 6 bases at J, leaving 5 bases unmatched. From germline, CDR1 is LGHNA and CDR2 YSLEER. This CDR3 reads CASSLSGGSEQYF. The DNA for the CDR3 is TGCGCCAGCAGCCTCTCGGGGGGGTCCGAGCAGTACTTC.

This chain connects TRBV30 to TRBJ2-7, with TRBD1 matching over 8 bases. Germline CDR1 GTSNPN, CDR2 SVGIG (reference sequence). CDR3 length: 15 residues. V lost 4 bases, J lost 1 base, and 9 bases stayed unmatched. The CDR3 reads CAWTGQGMGSYEQYF. In DNA, the CDR3 is TGTGCCTGGACAGGACAGGGTATGGGGTCCTACGAGCAGTACTTC.

The chain joins TRBV18 to TRBJ2-5; 9 nucleotides agree with TRBD1. The CDR3 consists of 14 residues. CDR1 KGHSH and CDR2 LQKENI come from the germline V gene. The ends lost 3 bases at V and 1 base at J; junction bases unmatched: 0. The DNA of the CDR3 is TGTGCCAGCTCACCGGGACAGGGCCAAGAGACCCAGTACTTC. As protein: CASSPGQGQETQYF.

The chain uses TRBV28 and TRBJ1-2; the D gene is possibly TRBD1 (5 bases). Trimming stripped 3 bases from V and 5 bases from J, with 19 bases between. Looked up from germline, CDR1 is MDHEN and CDR2 is SYDVKM. The CDR3 runs to 16 residues. CDR3 region: CASSFSQSKGVYGYTF. The CDR3 DNA is TGTGCCAGCAGTTTTTCGCAGTCAAAAGGGGTTTATGGCTACACCTTC.

The chain has TRBV5-1 and TRBJ2-3, with 14 nucleotides matching TRBD2. The V gene end was trimmed by 4 bases and the J gene end by 0 bases; junction bases not matched to a gene: 7. CDR1 is SGHRS and CDR2 is YFSETQ in the germline V gene. The CDR3 spans 18 residues. CDR3 residues: CASSEGLAGVTSTDTQYF. CDR3 bases: TGCGCCAGCAGCGAGGGACTAGCGGGGGTAACTAGCACAGATACGCAGTATTTT.

This clone has just one count. This chain links TRBV7-8 with TRBJ2-4, with a tentative D call TRBD2 (6 bases). There are 13 residues in the CDR3. Germline CDR1 SGHVS, CDR2 FQNEAQ. V was cut by 5 bases and J by 15 bases, with 20 bases left in between. The CDR3 region is CASSADTRGFGYF. The CDR3, as DNA: TGTGCCAGCAGCGCGGACACCCGGGGGTTTGGGTACTTC.

The V call is TRBV5-1, the J call TRBJ2-7; perhaps TRBD2 as D (6 bases). The length of the CDR3 is 16 residues. V was clipped by 4 bases and J by 2 bases, with 19 bases between them. Per germline, CDR1 SGHRS and CDR2 YFSETQ. CDR3 nucleotide sequence: TGCGCCAGCAGCCCCGCCGGGCTAGCGCCGACCTACGAGCAGTACTTC. This codes for CASSPAGLAPTYEQYF.

This CDR3 reads CASSLGGLGTEAFF. CDR3 in DNA: TGTGCCAGCAGCTTGGGGGGGCTCGGAACTGAAGCTTTCTTT. The chain recombines TRBV5-8 with TRBJ1-1, with a possible D match to TRBD1 (6 bases). Trimming took off 0 bases at V and 5 bases at J, with 11 bases between the two ends. Looked up from germline, CDR1 is SGHTS and CDR2 is YDEGEE. This CDR3 is 14 amino acids long.

This chain joins TRBV25-1 and TRBJ1-1; TRBD1 agrees at 9 bases. The V and J ends lost 6 bases and 0 bases, in that order; junction bases with no gene match: 5. The CDR3 is made up of 15 amino acids. CDR1 is MGHDK and CDR2 is SYGVNS in the germline V gene. CDR3 nucleotides: TGTGCCAGCAGGGTACAGGGGGCGGTGAACACTGAAGCTTTCTTT. This gives the protein CASRVQGAVNTEAFF.

The chain combines TRBV7-2 with TRBJ1-1; D not certain. The CDR3 length is 12 residues. V lost 6 bases to trimming and J lost 10 bases, with 15 bases between them. Germline CDR1 reads SGHTA; CDR2 reads FQGNSA. The CDR3 coding sequence is TGTGCCAGCAGTCTAGGCCCTCCCGGAGCTTTCTTT. It is translated as CASSLGPPGAFF.

The genes are TRBV5-1 and TRBJ1-2; a weak D match, TRBD1 (6 bases). Per the germline V gene, CDR1 is SGHRS and CDR2 is YFSETQ. The CDR3 consists of 14 residues. The V gene lost 8 bases and the J gene lost 6 bases, with 20 bases spanning the gap. CDR3: CASSRNGAGDGYTF. The CDR3 nucleotides are TGCGCCAGTTCCCGAAATGGGGCAGGGGATGGCTACACCTTC. Full variable domain (outside the CDR3, taken from reference TRBV5-1 and TRBJ1-2): KAGVTQTPRYLIKTRGQQVTLSCSPISGHRSVSWYQQTPGQGLQFLFEYFSETQRNKGNFPGRFSGRQFSNSRSEMNVSTLELGDSALYLCASSRNGAGDGYTFGSGTRLTVV.

This clone was observed once. V usage is TRBV7-9 and J usage is TRBJ2-7; 7 bases match TRBD1. Unmatched junction bases numbered 5, after V lost 2 bases and J lost 1 base. The CDR3 has 15 amino acids. Germline CDR1 and CDR2: SEHNR and FQNEAQ (reference sequence). The CDR3 nucleotides read TGTGCCAGCAGCTTAACCGGGACAGCTTCCTACGAGCAGTACTTC. Translating gives CASSLTGTASYEQYF.

The chain combines TRBV21-1 with TRBJ1-5; TRBD1, the table's D call, lacks a check against the DNA. TRBV21-1 is marked as a pseudogene. There are 15 residues in the CDR3. CDR3 in amino acids: CASSAWRGRGQPQHF. The DNA of the CDR3 is TGTGCTAGCAGCGCCTGGAGGGGGCGAGGACAGCCCCAGCATTTT.

The chain links TRBV5-6 to TRBJ1-5; D remains ambiguous. This CDR3 spans 14 amino acids. Germline V gene sequence: CDR1 SGHDT, CDR2 YYEEEE. V lost 4 bases and J 2 bases, leaving 10 bases between the germline ends. Written as DNA, the CDR3 is TGTGCCAGCAGCGCCAACGGGGGCAATCAGCCCCAGCATTTT. Residues: CASSANGGNQPQHF.

The chain joins TRBV6-1 to TRBJ1-2; D possibly corresponds to TRBD1 (6 bases). Trimming took off 0 bases at V and 0 bases at J, with 14 bases between the two ends. Germline V gene sequence: CDR1 MNHNS, CDR2 SASEGT. This CDR3 is built from 17 residues. In DNA, the CDR3 is TGTGCCAGCAGTGAAGCGCGTCAGGGGACCTCTAACTATGGCTACACCTTC. Translated: CASSEARQGTSNYGYTF.